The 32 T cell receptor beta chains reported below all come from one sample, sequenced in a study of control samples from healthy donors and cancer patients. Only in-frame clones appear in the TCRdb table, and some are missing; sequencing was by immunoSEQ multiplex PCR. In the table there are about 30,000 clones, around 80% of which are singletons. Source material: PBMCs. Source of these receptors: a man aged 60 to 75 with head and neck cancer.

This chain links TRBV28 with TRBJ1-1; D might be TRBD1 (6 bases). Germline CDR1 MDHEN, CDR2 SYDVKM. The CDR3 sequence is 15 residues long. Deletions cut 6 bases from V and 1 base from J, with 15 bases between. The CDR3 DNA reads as TGTGCCAGCAGCTTCATCTCGGGGGCGAACACTGAAGCTTTCTTT. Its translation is CASSFISGANTEAFF.

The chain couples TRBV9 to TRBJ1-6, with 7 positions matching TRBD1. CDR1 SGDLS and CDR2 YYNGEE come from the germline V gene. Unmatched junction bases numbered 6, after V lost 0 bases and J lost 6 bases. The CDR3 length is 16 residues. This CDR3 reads CASSVGGRGSNSPLHF. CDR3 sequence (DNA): TGTGCCAGCAGCGTAGGTGGCAGGGGGAGTAATTCACCCCTCCACTTT.

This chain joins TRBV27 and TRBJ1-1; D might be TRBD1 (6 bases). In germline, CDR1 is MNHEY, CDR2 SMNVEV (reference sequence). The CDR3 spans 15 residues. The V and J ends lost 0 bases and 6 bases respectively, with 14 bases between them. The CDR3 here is CASSLSGTMGAEAFF. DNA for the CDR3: TGTGCCAGCAGTTTATCCGGGACAATGGGAGCTGAAGCTTTCTTT.

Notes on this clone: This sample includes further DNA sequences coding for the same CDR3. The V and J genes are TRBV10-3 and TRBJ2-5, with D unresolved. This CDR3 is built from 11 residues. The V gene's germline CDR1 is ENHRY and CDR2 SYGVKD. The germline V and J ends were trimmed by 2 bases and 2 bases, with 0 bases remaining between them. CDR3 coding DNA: TGTGCCATCAGTGAGCAAGAGACCCAGTACTTC. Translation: CAISEQETQYF.

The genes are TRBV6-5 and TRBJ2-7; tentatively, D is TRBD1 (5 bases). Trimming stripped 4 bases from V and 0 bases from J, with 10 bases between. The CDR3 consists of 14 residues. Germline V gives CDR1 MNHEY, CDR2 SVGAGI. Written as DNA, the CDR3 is TGTGCCAGCAGTTCCCAGGGTTTCTCCTACGAGCAGTACTTC. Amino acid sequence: CASSSQGFSYEQYF.

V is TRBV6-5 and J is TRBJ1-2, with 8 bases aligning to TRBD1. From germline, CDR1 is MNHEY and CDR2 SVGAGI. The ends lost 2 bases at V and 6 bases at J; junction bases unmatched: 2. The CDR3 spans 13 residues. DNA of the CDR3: TGTGCCAGCAGTTACCCGGGACAGGATGGCTACACCTTC. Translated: CASSYPGQDGYTF.

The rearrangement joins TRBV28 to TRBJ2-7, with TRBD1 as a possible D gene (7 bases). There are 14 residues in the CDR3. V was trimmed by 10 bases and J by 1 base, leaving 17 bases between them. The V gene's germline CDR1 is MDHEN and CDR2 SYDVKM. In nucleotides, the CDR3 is TGTGCCACTCAGGGGGGAACGAAGTCCTACGAGCAGTACTTC. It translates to CATQGGTKSYEQYF.

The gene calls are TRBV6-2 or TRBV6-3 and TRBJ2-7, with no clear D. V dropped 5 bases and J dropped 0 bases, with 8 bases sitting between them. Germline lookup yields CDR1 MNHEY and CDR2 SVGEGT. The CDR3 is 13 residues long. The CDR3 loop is CASSPGRSYEQYF. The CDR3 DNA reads TGTGCCAGCAGTCCCGGACGCTCCTACGAGCAGTACTTC.

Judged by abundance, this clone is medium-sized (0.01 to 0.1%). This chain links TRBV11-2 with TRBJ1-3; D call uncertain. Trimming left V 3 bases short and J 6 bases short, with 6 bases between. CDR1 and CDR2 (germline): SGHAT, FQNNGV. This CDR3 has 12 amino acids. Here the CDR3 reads CASSFLENTIYF. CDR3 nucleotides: TGTGCCAGCAGCTTTCTGGAAAACACCATATATTTT.

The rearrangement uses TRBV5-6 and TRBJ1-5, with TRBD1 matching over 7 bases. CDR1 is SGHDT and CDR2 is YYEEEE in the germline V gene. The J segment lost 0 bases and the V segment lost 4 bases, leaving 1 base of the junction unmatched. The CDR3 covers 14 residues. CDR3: CASSHRGSNQPQHF. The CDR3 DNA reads TGTGCCAGCAGCCACAGGGGTAGCAATCAGCCCCAGCATTTT. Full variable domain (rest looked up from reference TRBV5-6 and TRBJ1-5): DAGVTQSPTHLIKTRGQQVTLRCSPKSGHDTVSWYQQALGQGPQFIFQYYEEEERQRGNFPDRFSGHQFPNYSSELNVNALLLGDSALYLCASSHRGSNQPQHFGDGTRLSIL.

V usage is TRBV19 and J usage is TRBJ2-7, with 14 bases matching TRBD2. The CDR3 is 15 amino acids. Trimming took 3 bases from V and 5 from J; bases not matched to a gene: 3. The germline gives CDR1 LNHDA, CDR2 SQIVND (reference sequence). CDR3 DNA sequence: TGTGCCAGTAGTATGACTAGCGGGAGGGTCCACGAGCAGTACTTC. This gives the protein CASSMTSGRVHEQYF.

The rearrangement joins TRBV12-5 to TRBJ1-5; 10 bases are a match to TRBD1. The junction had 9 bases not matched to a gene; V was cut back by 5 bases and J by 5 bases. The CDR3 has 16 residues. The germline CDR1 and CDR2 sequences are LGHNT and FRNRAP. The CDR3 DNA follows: TGTGCTAGTGGTCCCCCCGGACAGGGGGTTTATCAGCCCCAGCATTTT. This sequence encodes CASGPPGQGVYQPQHF.

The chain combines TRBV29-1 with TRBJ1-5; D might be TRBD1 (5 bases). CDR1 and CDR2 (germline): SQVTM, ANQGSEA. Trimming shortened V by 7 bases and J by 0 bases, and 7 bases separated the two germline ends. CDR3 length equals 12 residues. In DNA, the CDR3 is TGCAGCGCAGGGAGTAGCAATCAGCCCCAGCATTTT. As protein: CSAGSSNQPQHF. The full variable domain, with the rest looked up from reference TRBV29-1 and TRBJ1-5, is SAVISQKPSRDICQRGTSLTIQCQVDSQVTMMFWYRQQPGQSLTLIATANQGSEATYESGFVIDKFPISRPNLTFSTLTVSNMSPEDSSIYLCSAGSSNQPQHFGDGTRLSIL.

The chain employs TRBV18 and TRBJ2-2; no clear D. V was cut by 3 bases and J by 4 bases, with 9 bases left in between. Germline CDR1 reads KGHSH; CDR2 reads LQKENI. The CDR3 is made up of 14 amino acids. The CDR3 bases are TGTGCCAGCTCACCTATTGTTATCACCGGGGAGCTGTTTTTT. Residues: CASSPIVITGELFF.

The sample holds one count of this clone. The CDR3 protein is CASSPLGGGYGYTF. The CDR3 nucleotides are TGTGCCAGCAGTCCCTTAGGGGGCGGATATGGCTACACCTTC. The chain carries TRBV6-2 or TRBV6-3 and TRBJ1-2; 7 nucleotides line up with TRBD1. V gave up 5 bases and J gave up 5 bases; unmatched junction bases: 8. The CDR3 has 14 amino acids. Germline V gives CDR1 MNHEY, CDR2 SVGEGT.

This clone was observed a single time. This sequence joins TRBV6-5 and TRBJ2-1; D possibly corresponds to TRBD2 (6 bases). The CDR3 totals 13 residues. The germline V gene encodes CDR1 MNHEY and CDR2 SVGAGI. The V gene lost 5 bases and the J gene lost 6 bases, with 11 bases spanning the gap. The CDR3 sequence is CASSRTIFNEQFF. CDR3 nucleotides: TGTGCCAGCAGTCGGACTATCTTCAATGAGCAGTTCTTC.

CDR3 bases: TGCACCAGCAGCCAATCCTCATTTTCTTCGGACTGGGAGGAGACCCAGTACTTC. Encoded protein: CTSSQSSFSSDWEETQYF. The chain joins TRBV1 to TRBJ2-5; no check of the table's D call, TRBD2, against the DNA was made. TRBV1 is a pseudogene segment. The length of the CDR3 is 18 residues.

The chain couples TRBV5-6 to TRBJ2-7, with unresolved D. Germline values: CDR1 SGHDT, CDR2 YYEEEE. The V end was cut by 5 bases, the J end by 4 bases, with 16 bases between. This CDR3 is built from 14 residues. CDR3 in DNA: TGTGCCAGCAGACCTCTCGCAGGACGGTACGAGCAGTACTTC. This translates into CASRPLAGRYEQYF.

In DNA form, the CDR3 reads TGTGCCAGCAGTGAAGGACCGTGGGAGCCAATGAACACTGAAGCTTTCTTT. Amino acid sequence: CASSEGPWEPMNTEAFF. This chain connects TRBV6-1 to TRBJ1-1; D not certain. Trimming took off 1 base at V and 0 bases at J, with 15 bases between the two ends. This CDR3 is 17 amino acids long. Germline assignment: CDR1 MNHNS and CDR2 SASEGT.

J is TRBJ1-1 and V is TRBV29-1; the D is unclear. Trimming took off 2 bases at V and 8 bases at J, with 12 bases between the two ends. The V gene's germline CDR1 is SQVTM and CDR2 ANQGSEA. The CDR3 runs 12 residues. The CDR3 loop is CSVESLWAEAFF. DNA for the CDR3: TGCAGCGTTGAATCTCTGTGGGCCGAAGCTTTCTTT.

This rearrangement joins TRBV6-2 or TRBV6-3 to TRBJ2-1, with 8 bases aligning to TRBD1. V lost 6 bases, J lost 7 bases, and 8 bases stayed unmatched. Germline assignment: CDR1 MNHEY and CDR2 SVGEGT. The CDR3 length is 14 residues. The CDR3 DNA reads TGTGCCAGCAGCAAATACAACAGGGGGAATGAGCAGTTCTTC. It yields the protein CASSKYNRGNEQFF.

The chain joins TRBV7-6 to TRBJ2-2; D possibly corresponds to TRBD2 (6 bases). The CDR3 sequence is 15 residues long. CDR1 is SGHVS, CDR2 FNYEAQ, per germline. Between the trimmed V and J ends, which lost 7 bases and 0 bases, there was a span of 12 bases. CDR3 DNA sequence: TGTGCCAGCAAGGAAGTAGCGGCGAACACCGGGGAGCTGTTTTTT. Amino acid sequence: CASKEVAANTGELFF.

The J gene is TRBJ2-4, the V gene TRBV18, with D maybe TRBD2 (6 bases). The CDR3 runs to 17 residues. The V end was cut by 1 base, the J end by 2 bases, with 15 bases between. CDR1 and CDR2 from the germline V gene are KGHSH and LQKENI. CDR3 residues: CASSPRRQGGTKNIQYF. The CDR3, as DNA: TGTGCCAGCTCACCACGTCGGCAGGGAGGAACCAAAAACATTCAGTACTTC. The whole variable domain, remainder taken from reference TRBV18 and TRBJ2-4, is NAGVMQNPRHLVRRRGQEARLRCSPMKGHSHVYWYRQLPEEGLKFMVYLQKENIIDESGMPKERFSAEFPKEGPSILRIQQVVRGDSAAYFCASSPRRQGGTKNIQYFGAGTRLSVL.

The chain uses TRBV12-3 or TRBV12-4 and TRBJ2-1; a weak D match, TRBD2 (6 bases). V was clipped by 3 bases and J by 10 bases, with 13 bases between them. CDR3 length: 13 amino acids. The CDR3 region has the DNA TGTGCCAGCAGTTTTTCCGGGACTCGGGAGCAGTTCTTC. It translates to CASSFSGTREQFF.

CDR3 amino acids: CASRSGTGAPSGNTIYF. The DNA of the CDR3 is TGTGCCAGCAGGTCCGGGACAGGGGCCCCCTCTGGAAACACCATATATTTT. The chain has TRBV28 and TRBJ1-3; 10 positions match TRBD1. CDR1 is MDHEN, CDR2 SYDVKM, per germline. This CDR3 is built from 17 residues. The J segment lost 0 bases and the V segment lost 6 bases, leaving 8 bases of the junction unmatched.

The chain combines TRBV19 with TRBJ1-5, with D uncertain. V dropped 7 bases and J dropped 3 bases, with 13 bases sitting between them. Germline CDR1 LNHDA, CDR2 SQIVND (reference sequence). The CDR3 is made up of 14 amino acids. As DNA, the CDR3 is TGTGCCAGTACCTCAGGAACGGCCAATCAGCCCCAGCATTTT. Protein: CASTSGTANQPQHF.

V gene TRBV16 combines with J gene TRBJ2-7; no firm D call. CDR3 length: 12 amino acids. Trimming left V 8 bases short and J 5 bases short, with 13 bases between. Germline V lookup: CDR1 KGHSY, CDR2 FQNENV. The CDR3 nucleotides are TGTGCCAGCCGTCGTGGGGTTCACGAGCAGTACTTC. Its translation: CASRRGVHEQYF.

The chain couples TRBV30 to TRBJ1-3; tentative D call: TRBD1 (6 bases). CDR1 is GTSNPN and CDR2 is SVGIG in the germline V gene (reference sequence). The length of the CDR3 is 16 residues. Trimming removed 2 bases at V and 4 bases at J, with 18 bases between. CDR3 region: CAWSPAEGVRGNTIYF. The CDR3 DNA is TGTGCCTGGAGTCCCGCGGAGGGGGTGAGGGGAAACACCATATATTTT.

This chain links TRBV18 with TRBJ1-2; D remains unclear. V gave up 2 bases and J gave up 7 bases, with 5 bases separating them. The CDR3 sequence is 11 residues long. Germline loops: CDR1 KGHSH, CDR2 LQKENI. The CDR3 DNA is TGTGCCAGCTCACCAGGGTTTGGCTACACCTTC. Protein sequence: CASSPGFGYTF.

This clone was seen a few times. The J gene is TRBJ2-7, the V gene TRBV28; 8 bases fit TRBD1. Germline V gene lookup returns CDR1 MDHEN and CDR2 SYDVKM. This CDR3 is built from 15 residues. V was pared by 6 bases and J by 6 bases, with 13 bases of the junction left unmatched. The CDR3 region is CASRFAGLGTGEQYF. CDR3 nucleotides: TGTGCCAGCAGGTTTGCGGGCCTAGGGACAGGCGAGCAGTACTTC. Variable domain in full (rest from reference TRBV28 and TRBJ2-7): DVKVTQSSRYLVKRTGEKVFLECVQDMDHENMFWYRQDPGLGLRLIYFSYDVKMKEKGDIPEGYSVSREKKERFSLILESASTNQTSMYLCASRFAGLGTGEQYFGPGTRLTVT.

The CDR3, as DNA: TGTGCCTGGAGACCTAAAGGACAGGGAAACACCATATATTTT. The encoded protein is CAWRPKGQGNTIYF. The chain uses TRBV30 and TRBJ1-3; D is perhaps TRBD1 (6 bases). Germline V gives CDR1 GTSNPN, CDR2 SVGIG (reference sequence). This CDR3 is 14 amino acids long. Trimming shortened V by 3 bases and J by 4 bases, and 13 bases separated the two germline ends.

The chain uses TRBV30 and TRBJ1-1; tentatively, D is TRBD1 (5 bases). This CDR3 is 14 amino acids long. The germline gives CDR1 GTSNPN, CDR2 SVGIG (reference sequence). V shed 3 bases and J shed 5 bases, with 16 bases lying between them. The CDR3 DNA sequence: TGTGCCTGGAGCCGGGGGTCCCTGGGGACTGAAGCTTTCTTT. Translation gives CAWSRGSLGTEAFF.